The 19 T cell receptor beta chains below were found in one sample sequenced in a study of cytomegalovirus exposure and HLA in healthy donors. The PCR ran on 60 Vbeta and 13 Jbeta primers. Only in-frame clones appear in the TCRdb table, and some are missing; sequencing was by immunoSEQ multiplex PCR. The sample records roughly 200,000 clones, over 75% being singletons. The sequencing input was PBMCs. The source is a woman aged 50 to 65 in good health and CMV-seronegative.

This clone appeared once. This rearrangement joins TRBV27 to TRBJ2-7; 10 nucleotides align to TRBD2. The trim removed 4 bases at V and 4 bases at J, leaving 13 bases unmatched. The CDR3 sequence is 17 residues long. Germline values: CDR1 MNHEY, CDR2 SMNVEV (reference sequence). The CDR3 DNA reads TGTGCCAGCAGTTCGTCCTTCGCCGGGACTAGCGCATACGAGCAGTACTTC. This encodes CASSSSFAGTSAYEQYF.

This chain joins TRBV27 and TRBJ2-1, with 7 positions matching TRBD2. V was pared by 4 bases and J by 2 bases, with 5 bases of the junction left unmatched. CDR1 is MNHEY and CDR2 is SMNVEV in the germline V gene (reference sequence). The CDR3 totals 15 residues. The CDR3, as DNA: TGTGCCAGCAGTTCCCTAGCGGCGGCCTACAATGAGCAGTTCTTC. Translated, it gives CASSSLAAAYNEQFF.

In DNA form, the CDR3 reads TGTGCCAGCAGTGTAGGAGGACTAGCGGGGGGGCATCCGAATGAGCAGTTCTTC. Its protein is CASSVGGLAGGHPNEQFF. This sequence joins TRBV6-1 and TRBJ2-1, with 15 bases lining up with TRBD2. In germline, CDR1 is MNHNS, CDR2 SASEGT. The CDR3 has 18 residues. The trim removed 4 bases at V and 7 bases at J, leaving 11 bases unmatched.

V usage is TRBV28 and J usage is TRBJ2-1, with TRBD2 as a possible D gene (6 bases). Germline V gives CDR1 MDHEN, CDR2 SYDVKM. This CDR3 has 14 residues. V dropped 5 bases and J dropped 9 bases, with 17 bases sitting between them. The CDR3 nucleotides read TGTGCCAGCAGTCCCCCCTCAACTAGCAGTGAGCAGTTCTTC. Translated, it gives CASSPPSTSSEQFF. Full variable domain (rest looked up from reference TRBV28 and TRBJ2-1): DVKVTQSSRYLVKRTGEKVFLECVQDMDHENMFWYRQDPGLGLRLIYFSYDVKMKEKGDIPEGYSVSREKKERFSLILESASTNQTSMYLCASSPPSTSSEQFFGPGTRLTVL.

The chain links TRBV2 to TRBJ2-7, with 8 bases that match TRBD2. Germline-derived CDR1 and CDR2 are SNHLY and FYNNEI. This CDR3 has 15 residues. After removal of 6 bases from V and 3 bases from J, the junction contained 10 bases not matched to a gene. The CDR3 DNA follows: TGTGCCAGCAGGACCAGCAGGACTAGCCTCTACGAGCAGTACTTC. Its protein is CASRTSRTSLYEQYF.

The chain combines TRBV7-9 with TRBJ2-2; the match to TRBD1 covers 9 bases. Germline V gene lookup returns CDR1 SEHNR and CDR2 FQNEAQ (reference sequence). The junction had 11 bases not matched to a gene; V was cut back by 6 bases and J by 0 bases. CDR3 length: 18 amino acids. The CDR3 loop is CASRGQGQGQSNTGELFF. The CDR3 nucleotides read TGTGCCAGCAGGGGTCAGGGACAGGGCCAATCGAACACCGGGGAGCTGTTTTTT.

The CDR3 DNA is TGCGCCAGCAGTGGGGAAGGACAGGCGCTTAATGAAAAACTGTTTTTT. The encoded protein is CASSGEGQALNEKLFF. This chain connects TRBV10-2 to TRBJ1-4; 7 nucleotides align to TRBD1. With 4 bases clipped from V and 4 bases from J, the junction kept 9 bases outside the gene matches. The CDR3 contains 16 residues. Germline V gene sequence: CDR1 WSHSY, CDR2 SAAADI.

J is TRBJ2-5 and V is TRBV5-1, with 9 nucleotides matching TRBD2. Per germline, CDR1 SGHRS and CDR2 YFSETQ. V trimming: 2 bases; J trimming: 4 bases; junction bases outside the gene matches: 9. CDR3 length equals 16 residues. This chain's CDR3 is CASSFNGGGASETQYF. CDR3 in DNA: TGCGCCAGCAGCTTTAATGGCGGGGGGGCCTCAGAGACCCAGTACTTC.

CDR3 in DNA: TGTGCCAGAAGCTCCCAATTCCGACGAGGACAGAGGTACGAGCAGTACTTC. Protein: CARSSQFRRGQRYEQYF. The V and J genes are TRBV7-5 and TRBJ2-7; the table's D call TRBD1 went unverified against the DNA. TRBV7-5 has pseudogene status. There are 17 residues in the CDR3.

This CDR3 is CASSLAGTGLNYEQYF. The CDR3 DNA is TGCGCCAGCAGCTTGGCAGGGACAGGGTTGAACTACGAGCAGTACTTC. The gene calls are TRBV5-1 and TRBJ2-7, with 9 positions matching TRBD1. The CDR3 is 16 amino acids. The ends lost 0 bases at V and 3 bases at J; junction bases unmatched: 7. Germline V gene sequence: CDR1 SGHRS, CDR2 YFSETQ. Full variable domain (missing parts from reference TRBV5-1 and TRBJ2-7): KAGVTQTPRYLIKTRGQQVTLSCSPISGHRSVSWYQQTPGQGLQFLFEYFSETQRNKGNFPGRFSGRQFSNSRSEMNVSTLELGDSALYLCASSLAGTGLNYEQYFGPGTRLTVT.

The chain couples TRBV7-2 to TRBJ2-7, with D perhaps matching TRBD2 (6 bases). The germline V gene encodes CDR1 SGHTA and CDR2 FQGNSA. The CDR3 runs 15 residues. V was trimmed by 3 bases and J by 7 bases, leaving 19 bases between them. CDR3 bases: TGTGCCAGCAGCTTGCTAGCCACTGCGGGGCGGGAGCAGTACTTC. Protein: CASSLLATAGREQYF.

This chain uses TRBV7-9 with TRBJ2-5, with D possibly being TRBD2 (5 bases). This CDR3 comprises 14 residues. Per germline, CDR1 SEHNR and CDR2 FQNEAQ (reference sequence). The germline V and J ends were trimmed by 3 bases and 4 bases, with 12 bases remaining between them. The CDR3 DNA is TGTGCCAGCAGCTTTAGAGGGTCGGGAGAGACCCAGTACTTC. Its protein is CASSFRGSGETQYF.

The chain is built from TRBV11-1 and TRBJ2-5; unclear D gene. With 3 bases removed from V and 1 base from J, the gap between germline ends came to 6 bases. Germline V gene lookup returns CDR1 SGHAT and CDR2 FQDESV (reference sequence). This CDR3 has 13 residues. CDR3 in DNA: TGTGCCAGCAGCTTTCGCAGCCAAGAGACCCAGTACTTC. Translation gives CASSFRSQETQYF.

CDR3 protein: CASSSTGGFDEKLFF. In nucleotides, the CDR3 is TGTGCCAGCAGTTCTACAGGGGGCTTTGATGAAAAACTGTTTTTT. This rearrangement joins TRBV28 to TRBJ1-4; 9 bases line up with TRBD1. After removal of 4 bases from V and 6 bases from J, the junction contained 6 bases not matched to a gene. Looked up from germline, CDR1 is MDHEN and CDR2 is SYDVKM. CDR3 length equals 15 residues.

Regarding this clone: The junction departs from germline at one end; a sequencing error may be responsible. This chain uses TRBV7-9 with TRBJ2-7, with 10 bases fitting TRBD1. CDR3 length: 16 amino acids. From germline, CDR1 is SEHNR and CDR2 FQNEAQ (reference sequence). CDR3: CASSQDWTGGGYEQYF. CDR3 sequence (DNA): TGCGCCAGCAGCCAAGATTGGACAGGGGGGGGTTACGAGCAGTACTTC.

The chain has TRBV30 and TRBJ2-3; 8 positions match TRBD1. In germline, CDR1 is GTSNPN, CDR2 SVGIG (reference sequence). Trimming took 1 base from V and 4 from J; bases not matched to a gene: 7. This CDR3 comprises 15 residues. The CDR3, as DNA: TGTGCCTGGAGTGCGAGGGACAGGCCTCCAGATACGCAGTATTTT. Residues: CAWSARDRPPDTQYF.

The chain combines TRBV19 with TRBJ2-1; 10 bases map to TRBD1. The ends lost 5 bases at V and 0 bases at J; junction bases unmatched: 13. Germline assignment: CDR1 LNHDA and CDR2 SQIVND (reference sequence). This CDR3 comprises 19 residues. CDR3 sequence: CASSRRPGQGRSSYNEQFF. The DNA of the CDR3 is TGTGCCAGTAGTCGGAGGCCGGGACAGGGGCGAAGCTCCTACAATGAGCAGTTCTTC. Based on the CDR3 plus reference TRBV19 and TRBJ2-1, the full variable domain is DGGITQSPKYLFRKEGQNVTLSCEQNLNHDAMYWYRQDPGQGLRLIYYSQIVNDFQKGDIAEGYSVSREKKESFPLTVTSAQKNPTAFYLCASSRRPGQGRSSYNEQFFGPGTRLTVL.

The rearrangement joins TRBV11-2 to TRBJ2-1; D gene unclear. In germline, CDR1 is SGHAT, CDR2 FQNNGV. V was trimmed by 4 bases and J by 0 bases, leaving 4 bases between them. The CDR3 spans 13 residues. The CDR3 DNA sequence: TGTGCCAGCAGCTGGAGCTCCTACAATGAGCAGTTCTTC. This codes for CASSWSSYNEQFF.

This chain joins TRBV5-6 and TRBJ2-2, with 9 bases lining up with TRBD2. The germline gives CDR1 SGHDT, CDR2 YYEEEE. This CDR3 comprises 16 residues. V trimming: 0 bases; J trimming: 7 bases; junction bases outside the gene matches: 7. The CDR3 sequence: CASSLESSGAVGELFF. The CDR3 nucleotides are TGTGCCAGCAGCTTGGAGTCTAGCGGGGCCGTCGGGGAGCTGTTTTTT. Using reference TRBV5-6 and TRBJ2-2 for the parts outside the CDR3, the full variable domain is DAGVTQSPTHLIKTRGQQVTLRCSPKSGHDTVSWYQQALGQGPQFIFQYYEEEERQRGNFPDRFSGHQFPNYSSELNVNALLLGDSALYLCASSLESSGAVGELFFGEGSRLTVL.